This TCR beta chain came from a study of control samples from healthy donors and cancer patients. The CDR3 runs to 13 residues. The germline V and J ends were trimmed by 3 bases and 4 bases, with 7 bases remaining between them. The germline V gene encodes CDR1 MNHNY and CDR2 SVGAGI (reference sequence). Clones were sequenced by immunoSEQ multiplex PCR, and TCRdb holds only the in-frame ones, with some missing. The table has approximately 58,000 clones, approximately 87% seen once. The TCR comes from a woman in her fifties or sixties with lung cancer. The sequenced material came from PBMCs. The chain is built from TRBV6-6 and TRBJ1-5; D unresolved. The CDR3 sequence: CASSYIGNQPQHF. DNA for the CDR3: TGTGCCAGCAGTTATATCGGTAATCAGCCCCAGCATTTT.